The 5 T cell receptor beta chains below were found in one sample sequenced in a study of tumor-infiltrating lymphocytes in primary liver carcinoma. The investigators made TCR beta cDNA from 400 to 550 ng total RNA, using a constant-region primer. For TCR beta, libraries were produced by three nested multiplex PCR rounds using slightly modified ARM-PCR. The first two PCR rounds used TRBV1-TRBV30 forward primers with a C-beta reverse primer, roughly 11 cycles each. TCRdb re-analysed the multiplex PCR reads in MiXCR, keeping a single row per CDR3 protein. The table shows about 74,000 distinct CDR3 sequences, with roughly 69% occurring only once. Unsorted bulk tissue of about 20-31 mg yielded co-extracted RNA and DNA. Material: liver tumor tissue from sampling region 4. This sample's subset: tumor region T4, right-lateral pole. Receptor source: a man between 35 and 55 years old with primary liver carcinoma and hepatitis B virus infection.

Note on this clonotype: The junction and the germline gene differ at one end; a read error may be behind it. The V call is TRBV12-3 or TRBV12-4, the J call TRBJ1-4, with D unclear. This CDR3 region has 14 residues. The DNA for the CDR3 is TGTGCCAGCAGTTTAGTGGAGACTAATGAAAAAGTGTTTTTT. Protein: CASSLVETNEKVFF.

Details on this clonotype: Its ends do not fully match the called genes, so a read error is possible. The V call is TRBV6-6, the J call TRBJ2-2; D call uncertain. CDR3 size: 13 residues. In germline, CDR1 is MNHNY, CDR2 SVGAGI (reference sequence). The CDR3 reads CASSLVNTRELFF. The CDR3 nucleotides are TGTGCCAGCAGTTTGGTCAACACCAGGGAGCTGTTTTTT.

The CDR3 nucleotides read TGTGCCGGCAACAACTACCCCCCTAGCGGGGTCTCCTACGGTGAGCAGTTCTTC. It translates to CAGNNYPPSGVSYGEQFF. The chain couples TRBV6-5 to TRBJ2-1; 9 bases are a match to TRBD2. The CDR3 runs to 18 residues. The germline V gene has CDR1 MNHEY and CDR2 SVGAGI. With 11 bases clipped from V and 9 bases from J, the junction kept 26 bases outside the gene matches.

This sequence joins TRBV11-1 and TRBJ2-1; 9 bases agree with TRBD2. Germline-derived CDR1 and CDR2 are SGHAT and FQDESV (reference sequence). This CDR3 contains 15 residues. CDR3 nucleotide sequence: TGTGTCAGTAGCTTCGAGACTAGCGGCTACAATGAGCAGTTCTTC. As protein: CVSSFETSGYNEQFF.

With regard to this clonotype: The junction differs from germline at one of its ends, possibly a read error. The J gene is TRBJ1-2, the V gene TRBV5-5; a weak D match, TRBD1 (6 bases). Germline lookup yields CDR1 SGHKS and CDR2 YYEKEE (reference sequence). This CDR3 has 13 residues. In DNA form, the CDR3 reads TGTGCCAGTAGCTTGTTGGGGGCTATCAGCTACACCTTC. This codes for CASSLLGAISYTF.